These T cell receptor beta chains were read from a single sample in a study of blood T cell repertoires in COVID-19. Measured with immunoSEQ multiplex PCR; TCRdb has only the in-frame clones, and not every one. The sample has approximately 81,000 clones; 80% to 90% are singletons. The sequencing input was PBMCs or T cells enriched from blood (not recorded which). The receptors stem from a woman in her forties or fifties with acute COVID-19. The CDR3 runs from the conserved cysteine through the conserved F or W. The D gene is left open where the match is weak. Clone size appears in some rows only: once, few, many, or a class for an expanded clone.

CDR3aa	j_gene	d_gene	v_gene	abundance	len
CAWDRVNTEAFF	TRBJ1-1	TRBD1	TRBV30	NA	12
CASRLVADTQYF	TRBJ2-3	NA	TRBV12-2	NA	12
CASKQGLANYGYTF	TRBJ1-2	NA	TRBV2	NA	14
CATSRDRGLEQFF	TRBJ2-1	TRBD1	TRBV15	NA	13
CASSDGGIGNTIYF	TRBJ1-3	NA	TRBV10-1	few	14
CASSPTGGPQPQHF	TRBJ1-5	TRBD1	TRBV19	NA	14
CASSWGLAGGGNEQYF	TRBJ2-7	TRBD2	TRBV5-4	NA	16
CASKPQVHSYEQYF	TRBJ2-7	NA	TRBV2	NA	14
CATSFSAGSGNSHYNEQFF	TRBJ2-1	TRBD2	TRBV24-1	NA	19
CASSVGRDTEAFF	TRBJ1-1	NA	TRBV9	once	13
CASSLDAGGTDTQYF	TRBJ2-3	NA	TRBV11-1	once	15
CASIQGFLDSGANVLTF	TRBJ2-6	NA	TRBV21-1	NA	17
CASSQARPGGTGVDTQYF	TRBJ2-3	NA	TRBV3-1/TRBV3-2	NA	18
CASSTSGRNTEAFF	TRBJ1-1	NA	TRBV19	NA	14
CASSPSSTGGHLNEKLFF	TRBJ1-4	NA	TRBV4-1	NA	18
CASSPTEPGELFF	TRBJ2-2	NA	TRBV5-1	NA	13
CASSQRGSGNTIYF	TRBJ1-3	NA	TRBV7-9	NA	14
CSARYGGTEAFF	TRBJ1-1	NA	TRBV29-1	NA	12
CASSPGQRPMNTEAFF	TRBJ1-1	TRBD1	TRBV18	NA	16
CASSSQREGLYEQYF	TRBJ2-7	TRBD2	TRBV28	NA	15
CASARGTYNEQFF	TRBJ2-1	NA	TRBV3-1/TRBV3-2	NA	13
CASSPTYSHEQYF	TRBJ2-7	NA	TRBV7-2	NA	13
CASSPEAGFAEKLFF	TRBJ1-4	NA	TRBV18	NA	15
CASSLVVNYGYTF	TRBJ1-2	NA	TRBV11-2	NA	13
CAISESIGGNTEAFF	TRBJ1-1	NA	TRBV10-3	once	15
CASGPRLDLDEQYF	TRBJ2-7	NA	TRBV7-2	NA	14
CASTPLRQGHSPLHF	TRBJ1-6	TRBD1	TRBV19	NA	15
CASSLESGFSPLHF	TRBJ1-6	NA	TRBV11-3	NA	14
CSVERETQYF	TRBJ2-5	NA	TRBV29-1	NA	10
CASSPPTSGSATQYF	TRBJ2-3	TRBD2	TRBV6-2/TRBV6-3	medium-sized	15
CASSPQLAGGNNEQFF	TRBJ2-1	TRBD2	TRBV4-1	once	16
CAWRPQGTGTQYF	TRBJ2-5	NA	TRBV30	NA	13
CATSDPQGTGNEQFF	TRBJ2-1	NA	TRBV24-1	NA	15
CASSLRSLSSYNSPLHF	TRBJ1-6	NA	TRBV11-3	NA	17
CASSTRDRHYNEQFF	TRBJ2-1	NA	TRBV5-4	NA	15
CASSLTGQGIQYF	TRBJ2-4	TRBD1	TRBV27	NA	13
CSVDPGQTNTEAFF	TRBJ1-1	TRBD1	TRBV29-1	NA	14
CATSPAASDTQYF	TRBJ2-3	NA	TRBV25-1	NA	13
CAIKPGLAGGPPYNEQFF	TRBJ2-1	TRBD2	TRBV10-3	once	18
CASSLVPGEGEQYF	TRBJ2-7	TRBD2	TRBV5-6	once	14
CASSLSTGGTEAFF	TRBJ1-1	TRBD1	TRBV5-1	NA	14
CASSQDQGFHEQYF	TRBJ2-7	NA	TRBV14	NA	14
CASTAGGNVAKNIQYF	TRBJ2-4	TRBD2	TRBV27	NA	16
CASSGPTAQYF	TRBJ2-5	NA	TRBV11-3	NA	11
CASSFRLTGEEQYF	TRBJ2-7	TRBD1	TRBV28	NA	14
CASSPAPRGADTQYF	TRBJ2-3	NA	TRBV9	NA	15
CASSDRVLGEQFF	TRBJ2-1	TRBD1	TRBV19	NA	13
CASSQVGGRDYEQYF	TRBJ2-7	TRBD1	TRBV4-2	few	15
CASSQGHQRWGEGYGYTF	TRBJ1-2	NA	TRBV3-1/TRBV3-2	NA	18
CAISDKTGVYNEQYF	TRBJ2-7	TRBD1	TRBV10-3	NA	15
CASGQGGNPPLHF	TRBJ1-6	TRBD1	TRBV4-1	few	13